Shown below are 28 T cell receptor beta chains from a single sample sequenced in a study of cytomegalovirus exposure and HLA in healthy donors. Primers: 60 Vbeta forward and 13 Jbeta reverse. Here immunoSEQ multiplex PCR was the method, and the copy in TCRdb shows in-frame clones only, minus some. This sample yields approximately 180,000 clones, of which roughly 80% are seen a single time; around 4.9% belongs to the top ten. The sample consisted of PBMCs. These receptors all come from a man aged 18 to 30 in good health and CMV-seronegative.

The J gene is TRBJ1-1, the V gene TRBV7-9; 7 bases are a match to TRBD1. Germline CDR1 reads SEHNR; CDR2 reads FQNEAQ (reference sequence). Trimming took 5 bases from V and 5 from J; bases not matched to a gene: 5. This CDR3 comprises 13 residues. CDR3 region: CASSDHRGTEAFF. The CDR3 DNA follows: TGTGCCAGCAGCGACCACAGGGGAACTGAAGCTTTCTTT.

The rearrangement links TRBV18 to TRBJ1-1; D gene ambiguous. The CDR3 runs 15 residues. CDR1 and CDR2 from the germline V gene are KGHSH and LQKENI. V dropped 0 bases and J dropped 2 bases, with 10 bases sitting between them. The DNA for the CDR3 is TGTGCCAGCTCACCACCGAATGGCGGAAACACTGAAGCTTTCTTT. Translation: CASSPPNGGNTEAFF.

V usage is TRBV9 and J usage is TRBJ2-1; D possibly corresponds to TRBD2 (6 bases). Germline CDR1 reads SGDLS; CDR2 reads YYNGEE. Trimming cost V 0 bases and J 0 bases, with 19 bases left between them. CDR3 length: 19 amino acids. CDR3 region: CASSVALGMAGTSYNEQFF. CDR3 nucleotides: TGTGCCAGCAGCGTAGCGCTGGGAATGGCGGGAACCTCCTACAATGAGCAGTTCTTC.

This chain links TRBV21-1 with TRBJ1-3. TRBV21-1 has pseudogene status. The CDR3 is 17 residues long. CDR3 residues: CASSKAGRGNLRNTIYF. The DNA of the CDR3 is TGTGCCAGCAGCAAAGCAGGTCGGGGGAACTTAAGAAACACCATATATTTT.

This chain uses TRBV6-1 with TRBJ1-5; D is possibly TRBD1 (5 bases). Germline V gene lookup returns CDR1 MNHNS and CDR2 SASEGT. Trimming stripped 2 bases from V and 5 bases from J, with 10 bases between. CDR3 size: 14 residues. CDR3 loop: CASSERGTYQPQHF. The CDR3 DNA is TGTGCCAGCAGTGAACGGGGGACTTATCAGCCCCAGCATTTT.

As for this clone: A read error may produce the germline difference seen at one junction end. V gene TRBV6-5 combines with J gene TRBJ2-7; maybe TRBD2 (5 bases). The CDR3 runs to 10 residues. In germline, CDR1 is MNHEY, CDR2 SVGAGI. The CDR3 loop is CATPEARVPF. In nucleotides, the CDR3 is TGTGCCACCCCGGAGGCGCGCGTGCCCTTC.

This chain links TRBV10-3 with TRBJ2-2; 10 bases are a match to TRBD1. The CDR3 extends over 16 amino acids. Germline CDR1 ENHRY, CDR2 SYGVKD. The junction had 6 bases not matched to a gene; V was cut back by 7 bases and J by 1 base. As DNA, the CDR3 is TGTGCCATCAACAGGACAGGGGGAATGAACACCGGGGAGCTGTTTTTT. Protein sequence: CAINRTGGMNTGELFF.

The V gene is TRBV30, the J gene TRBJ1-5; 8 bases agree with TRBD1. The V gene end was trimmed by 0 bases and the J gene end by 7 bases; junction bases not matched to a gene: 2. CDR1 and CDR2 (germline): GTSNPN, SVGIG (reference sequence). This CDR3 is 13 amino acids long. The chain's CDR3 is CAWSVQGDQPQHF. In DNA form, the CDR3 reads TGTGCCTGGAGTGTACAGGGGGACCAGCCCCAGCATTTT.

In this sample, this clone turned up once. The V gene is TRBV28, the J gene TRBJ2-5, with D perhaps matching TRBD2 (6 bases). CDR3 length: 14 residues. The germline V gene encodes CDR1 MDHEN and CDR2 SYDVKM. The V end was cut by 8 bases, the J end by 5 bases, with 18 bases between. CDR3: CASGLLGDWETQYF. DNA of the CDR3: TGTGCCAGCGGTCTCCTGGGGGACTGGGAGACCCAGTACTTC.

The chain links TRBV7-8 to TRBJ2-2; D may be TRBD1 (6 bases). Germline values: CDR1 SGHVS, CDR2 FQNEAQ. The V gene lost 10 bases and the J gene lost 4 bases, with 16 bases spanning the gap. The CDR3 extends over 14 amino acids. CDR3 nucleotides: TGTGCCACCCCTGGGGGCCCGGGCACCGGGGAGCTGTTTTTT. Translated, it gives CATPGGPGTGELFF. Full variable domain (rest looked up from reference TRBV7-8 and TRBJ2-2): GAGVSQSPRYKVAKRGQDVALRCDPISGHVSLFWYQQALGQGPEFLTYFQNEAQLDKSGLPSDRFFAERPEGSVSTLKIQRTQQEDSAVYLCATPGGPGTGELFFGEGSRLTVL.

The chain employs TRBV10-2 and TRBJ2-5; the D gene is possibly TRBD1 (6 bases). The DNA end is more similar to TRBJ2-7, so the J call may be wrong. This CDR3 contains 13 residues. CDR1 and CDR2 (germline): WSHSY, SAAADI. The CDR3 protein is CASTPDSPYEQYF. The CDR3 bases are TGCGCCAGCACCCCGGACAGCCCCTACGAGCAGTACTTC.

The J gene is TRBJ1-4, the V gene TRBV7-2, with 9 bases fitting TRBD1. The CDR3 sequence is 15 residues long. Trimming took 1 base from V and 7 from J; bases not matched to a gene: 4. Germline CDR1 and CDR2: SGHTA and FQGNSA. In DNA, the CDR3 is TGTGCCAGCAGCTTAGTTACAGGGGGCAGTGAAAAACTGTTTTTT. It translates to CASSLVTGGSEKLFF.

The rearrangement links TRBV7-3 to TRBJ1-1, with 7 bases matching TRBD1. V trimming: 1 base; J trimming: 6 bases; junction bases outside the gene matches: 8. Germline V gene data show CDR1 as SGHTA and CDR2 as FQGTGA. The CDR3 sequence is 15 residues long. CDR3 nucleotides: TGTGCCAGCAGCTTAAACAACAGGGGAGACTCTGAAGCTTTCTTT. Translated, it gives CASSLNNRGDSEAFF.

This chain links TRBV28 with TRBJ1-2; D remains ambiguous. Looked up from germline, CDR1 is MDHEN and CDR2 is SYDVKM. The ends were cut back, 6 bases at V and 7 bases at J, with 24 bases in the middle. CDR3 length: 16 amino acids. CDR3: CASSRSRPLAYCGYTF. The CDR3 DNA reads TGTGCCAGCAGCCGTTCGAGACCATTAGCGTACTGTGGCTACACCTTC.

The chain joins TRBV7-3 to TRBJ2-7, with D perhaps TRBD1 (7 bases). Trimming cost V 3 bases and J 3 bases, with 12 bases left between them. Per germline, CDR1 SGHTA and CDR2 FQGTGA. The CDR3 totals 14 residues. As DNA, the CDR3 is TGTGCCAGCAGCTTTGGAGGGGGCGGCTACGAGCAGTACTTC. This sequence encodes CASSFGGGGYEQYF.

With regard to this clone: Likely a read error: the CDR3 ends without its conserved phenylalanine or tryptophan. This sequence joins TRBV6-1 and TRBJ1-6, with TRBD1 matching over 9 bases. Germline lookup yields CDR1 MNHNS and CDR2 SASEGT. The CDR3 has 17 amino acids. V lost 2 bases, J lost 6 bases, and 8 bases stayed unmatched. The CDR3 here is CASSEKDRGSGNSPLHL. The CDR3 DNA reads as TGTGCCAGCAGTGAAAAGGACAGGGGCTCCGGTAATTCACCCCTCCACCTT.

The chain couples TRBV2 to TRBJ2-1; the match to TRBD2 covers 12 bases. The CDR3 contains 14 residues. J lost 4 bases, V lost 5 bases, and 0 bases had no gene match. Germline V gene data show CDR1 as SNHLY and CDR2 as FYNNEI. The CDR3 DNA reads TGTGCCAGCAGTCTAGCGGGGGGGTACAATGAGCAGTTCTTC. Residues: CASSLAGGYNEQFF.

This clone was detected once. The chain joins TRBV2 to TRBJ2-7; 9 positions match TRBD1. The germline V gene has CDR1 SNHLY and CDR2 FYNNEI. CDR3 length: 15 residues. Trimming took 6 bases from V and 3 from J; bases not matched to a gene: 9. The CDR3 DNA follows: TGTGCCAGCAGGGCTCCGGGACAGGGTCTCTACGAGCAGTACTTC. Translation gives CASRAPGQGLYEQYF.

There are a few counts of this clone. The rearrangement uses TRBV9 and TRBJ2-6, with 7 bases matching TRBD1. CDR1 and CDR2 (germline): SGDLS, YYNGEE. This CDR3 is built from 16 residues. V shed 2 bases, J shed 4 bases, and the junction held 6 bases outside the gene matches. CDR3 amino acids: CASSVYRGEGANVLTF. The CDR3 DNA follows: TGTGCCAGCAGCGTCTACAGGGGTGAGGGGGCCAACGTCCTGACTTTC.

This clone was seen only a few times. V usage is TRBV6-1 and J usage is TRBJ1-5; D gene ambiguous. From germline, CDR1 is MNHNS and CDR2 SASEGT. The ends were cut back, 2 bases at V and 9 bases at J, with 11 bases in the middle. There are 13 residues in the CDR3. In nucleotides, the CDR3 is TGTGCCAGCAGTGAACAGGTTTGGCGGCCCCAGCATTTT. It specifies CASSEQVWRPQHF.

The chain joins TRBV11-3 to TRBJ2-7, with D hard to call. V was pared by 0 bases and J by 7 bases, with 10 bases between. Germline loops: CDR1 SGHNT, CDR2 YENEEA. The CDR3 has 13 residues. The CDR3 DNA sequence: TGTGCCAGCAGCTTAGAACGTCTGCGGGAGCAGTACTTC. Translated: CASSLERLREQYF.

CDR3 nucleotide sequence: TGTGCCAGCAGCGGGGGGTACGAAGTGATGGCTTTCTTT. Translated, it gives CASSGGYEVMAFF. The chain employs TRBV5-6 and TRBJ1-1; D perhaps matches TRBD1 (5 bases). The V gene's germline CDR1 is SGHDT and CDR2 YYEEEE. The V end lost 4 bases, the J end lost 11 bases, and 18 bases lay between the germline ends. The CDR3 covers 13 residues.

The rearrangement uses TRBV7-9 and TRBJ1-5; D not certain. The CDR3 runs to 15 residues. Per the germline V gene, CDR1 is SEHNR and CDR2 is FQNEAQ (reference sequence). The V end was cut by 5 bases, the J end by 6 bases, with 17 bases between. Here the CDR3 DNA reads TGTGCCAGCAGCGCGATCGGACTTGACTCTCAGCCCCAGCATTTT. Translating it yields CASSAIGLDSQPQHF.

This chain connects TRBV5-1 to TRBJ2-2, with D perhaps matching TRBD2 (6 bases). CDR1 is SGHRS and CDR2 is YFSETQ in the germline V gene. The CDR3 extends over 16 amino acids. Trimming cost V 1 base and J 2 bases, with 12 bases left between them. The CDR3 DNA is TGCGCCAGCAGCTTGTTGCTCGGGGGAAACACCGGGGAGCTGTTTTTT. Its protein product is CASSLLLGGNTGELFF.

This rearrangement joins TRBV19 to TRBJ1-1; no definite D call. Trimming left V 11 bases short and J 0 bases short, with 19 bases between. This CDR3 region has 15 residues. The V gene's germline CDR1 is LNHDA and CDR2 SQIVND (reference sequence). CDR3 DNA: TGTGCCTCATCGGGGTTTGGCGGGGTGAACACTGAAGCTTTCTTT. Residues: CASSGFGGVNTEAFF.

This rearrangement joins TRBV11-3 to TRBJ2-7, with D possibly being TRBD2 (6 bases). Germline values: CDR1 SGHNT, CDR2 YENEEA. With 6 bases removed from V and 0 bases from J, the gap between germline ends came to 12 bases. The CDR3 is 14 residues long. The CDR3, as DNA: TGTGCCAGCAGACCGGGACTGACCTCCTACGAGCAGTACTTC. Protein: CASRPGLTSYEQYF.

In DNA form, the CDR3 reads TGTGCCAGCAGACCAATCTCTATGGGGGGGAACACTGAAGCTTTCTTT. Amino acid sequence: CASRPISMGGNTEAFF. This chain links TRBV2 with TRBJ1-1; maybe TRBD1 (5 bases). Germline V gene lookup returns CDR1 SNHLY and CDR2 FYNNEI. This CDR3 has 16 residues. Deletions cut 6 bases from V and 1 base from J, with 18 bases between.

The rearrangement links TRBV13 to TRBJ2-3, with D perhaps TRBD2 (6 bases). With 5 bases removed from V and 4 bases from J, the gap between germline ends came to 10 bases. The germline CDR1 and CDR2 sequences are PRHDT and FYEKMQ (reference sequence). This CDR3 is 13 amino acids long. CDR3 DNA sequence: TGTGCCAGCAGCCCCGAGCGGGCAGATACGCAGTATTTT. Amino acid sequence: CASSPERADTQYF.